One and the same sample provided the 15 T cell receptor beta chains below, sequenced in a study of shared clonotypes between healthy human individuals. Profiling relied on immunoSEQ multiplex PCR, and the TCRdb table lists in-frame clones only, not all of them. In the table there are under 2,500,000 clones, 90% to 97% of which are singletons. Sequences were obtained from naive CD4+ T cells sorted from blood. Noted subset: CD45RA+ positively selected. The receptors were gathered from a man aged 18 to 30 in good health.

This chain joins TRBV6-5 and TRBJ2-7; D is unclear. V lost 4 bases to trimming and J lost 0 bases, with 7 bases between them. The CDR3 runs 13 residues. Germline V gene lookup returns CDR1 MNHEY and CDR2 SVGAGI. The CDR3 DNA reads TGTGCCAGCAGTTTTGGGTCCTCCTACGAGCAGTACTTC. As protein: CASSFGSSYEQYF.

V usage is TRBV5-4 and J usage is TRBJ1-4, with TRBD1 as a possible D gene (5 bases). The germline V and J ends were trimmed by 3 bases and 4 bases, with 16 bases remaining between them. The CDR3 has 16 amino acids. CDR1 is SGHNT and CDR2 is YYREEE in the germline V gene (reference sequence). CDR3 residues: CASSSFNRDLNEKLFF. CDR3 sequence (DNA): TGTGCCAGCAGCTCTTTTAACCGGGACCTTAATGAAAAACTGTTTTTT.

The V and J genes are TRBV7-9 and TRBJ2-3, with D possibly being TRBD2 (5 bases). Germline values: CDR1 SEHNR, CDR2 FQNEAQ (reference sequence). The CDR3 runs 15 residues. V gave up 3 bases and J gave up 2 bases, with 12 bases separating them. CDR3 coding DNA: TGTGCCAGCAGCTTGGGAGACGTTTACACAGATACGCAGTATTTT. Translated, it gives CASSLGDVYTDTQYF.

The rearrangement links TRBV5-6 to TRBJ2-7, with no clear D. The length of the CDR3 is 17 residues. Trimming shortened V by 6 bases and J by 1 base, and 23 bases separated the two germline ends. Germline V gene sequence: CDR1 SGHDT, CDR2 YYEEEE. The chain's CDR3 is CASTRLATRNLSYEQYF. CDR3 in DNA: TGTGCCAGCACCCGTCTTGCTACCAGGAATCTATCCTACGAGCAGTACTTC.

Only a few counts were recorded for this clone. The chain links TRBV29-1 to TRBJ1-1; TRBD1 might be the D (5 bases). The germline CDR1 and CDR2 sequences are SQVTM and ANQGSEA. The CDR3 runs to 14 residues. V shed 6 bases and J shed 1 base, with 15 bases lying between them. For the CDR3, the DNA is TGCAGCGTAGCCCCCGGGACGGGGAACACTGAAGCTTTCTTT. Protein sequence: CSVAPGTGNTEAFF.

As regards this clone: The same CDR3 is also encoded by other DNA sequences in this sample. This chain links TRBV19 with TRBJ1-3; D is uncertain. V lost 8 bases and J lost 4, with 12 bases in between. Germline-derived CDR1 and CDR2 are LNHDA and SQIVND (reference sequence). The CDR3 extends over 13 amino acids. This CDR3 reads CASRRASGNTIYF. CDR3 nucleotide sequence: TGTGCCAGTCGCCGGGCATCAGGAAACACCATATATTTT. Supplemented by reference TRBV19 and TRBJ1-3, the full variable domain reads DGGITQSPKYLFRKEGQNVTLSCEQNLNHDAMYWYRQDPGQGLRLIYYSQIVNDFQKGDIAEGYSVSREKKESFPLTVTSAQKNPTAFYLCASRRASGNTIYFGEGSWLTVV.

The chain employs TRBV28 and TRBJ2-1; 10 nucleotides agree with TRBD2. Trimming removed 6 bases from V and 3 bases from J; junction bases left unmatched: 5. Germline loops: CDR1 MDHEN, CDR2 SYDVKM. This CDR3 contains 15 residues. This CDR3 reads CASRTGTSDYNEQFF. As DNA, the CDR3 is TGTGCCAGCAGAACCGGGACTAGCGACTACAATGAGCAGTTCTTC.

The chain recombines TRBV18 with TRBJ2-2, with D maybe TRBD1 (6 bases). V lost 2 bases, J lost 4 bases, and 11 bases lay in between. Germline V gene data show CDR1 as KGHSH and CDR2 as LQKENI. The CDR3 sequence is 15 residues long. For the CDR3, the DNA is TGTGCCAGCTCACCAACTAAGGACAGCACCGGGGAGCTGTTTTTT. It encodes CASSPTKDSTGELFF. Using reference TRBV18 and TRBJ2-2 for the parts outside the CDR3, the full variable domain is NAGVMQNPRHLVRRRGQEARLRCSPMKGHSHVYWYRQLPEEGLKFMVYLQKENIIDESGMPKERFSAEFPKEGPSILRIQQVVRGDSAAYFCASSPTKDSTGELFFGEGSRLTVL.

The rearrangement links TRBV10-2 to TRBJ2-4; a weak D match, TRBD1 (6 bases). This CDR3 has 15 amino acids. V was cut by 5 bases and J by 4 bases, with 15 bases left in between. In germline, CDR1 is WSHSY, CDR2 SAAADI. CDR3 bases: TGCGCCAGCAGTCTTTGGGGGCCGGTGAAAAACATTCAGTACTTC. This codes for CASSLWGPVKNIQYF.

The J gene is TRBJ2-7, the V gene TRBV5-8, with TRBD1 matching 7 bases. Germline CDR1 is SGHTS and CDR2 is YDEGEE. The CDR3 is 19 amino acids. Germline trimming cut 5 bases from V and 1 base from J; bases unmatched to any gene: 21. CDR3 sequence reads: CASSQLNSGATGVSYEQYF. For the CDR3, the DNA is TGTGCCAGCAGTCAACTTAACTCAGGCGCCACAGGGGTGTCCTACGAGCAGTACTTC.

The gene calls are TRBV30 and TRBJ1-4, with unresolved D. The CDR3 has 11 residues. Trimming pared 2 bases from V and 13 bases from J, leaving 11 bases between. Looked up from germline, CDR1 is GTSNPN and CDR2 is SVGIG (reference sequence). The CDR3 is CAWSQGSGLFF. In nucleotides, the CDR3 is TGTGCCTGGAGTCAAGGGAGTGGACTGTTTTTT.

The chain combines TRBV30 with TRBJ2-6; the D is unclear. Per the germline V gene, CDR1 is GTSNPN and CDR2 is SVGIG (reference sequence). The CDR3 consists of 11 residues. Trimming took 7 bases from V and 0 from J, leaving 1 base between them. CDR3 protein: CASSGANVLTF. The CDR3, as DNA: TGTGCCTCCTCTGGGGCCAACGTCCTGACTTTC.

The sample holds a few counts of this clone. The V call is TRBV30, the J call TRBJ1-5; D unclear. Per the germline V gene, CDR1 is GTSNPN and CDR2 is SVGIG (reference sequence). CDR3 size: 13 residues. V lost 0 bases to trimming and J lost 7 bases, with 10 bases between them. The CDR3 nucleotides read TGTGCCTGGAGTGTGGAGATTAGCCAGCCCCAGCATTTT. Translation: CAWSVEISQPQHF.

Here the CDR3 reads CASSYSSGAGGYTF. CDR3 coding DNA: TGTGCCAGCAGTTACTCCTCAGGGGCTGGCGGCTACACCTTC. V and J are TRBV6-6 and TRBJ1-2, with D perhaps matching TRBD1 (6 bases). V lost 0 bases to trimming and J lost 8 bases, with 13 bases between them. The CDR3 is made up of 14 amino acids. Germline CDR1 MNHNY, CDR2 SVGAGI (reference sequence).

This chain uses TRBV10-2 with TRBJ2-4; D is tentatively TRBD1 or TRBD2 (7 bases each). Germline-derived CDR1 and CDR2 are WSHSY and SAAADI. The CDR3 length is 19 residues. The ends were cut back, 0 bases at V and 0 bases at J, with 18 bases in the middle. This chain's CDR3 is CASSESGGGVSLAKNIQYF. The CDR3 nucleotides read TGCGCCAGCAGTGAGTCGGGAGGGGGCGTGAGTTTAGCCAAAAACATTCAGTACTTC.